The present T cell receptor beta chain was sequenced within a study of pediatric ulcerative colitis. In the case of this clone: Its antigen is not identified.

The rectum was sampled with one to two pinch biopsies at colonoscopy. The germline CDR1 and CDR2 sequences are MNHEY and SMNVEV (reference sequence). The CDR3 is made up of 13 amino acids. Trimming stripped 6 bases from V and 0 bases from J, with 6 bases between. Whole-study findings and limits: Blood-derived T cells may be present in rectal pinch biopsies.

The method was immunoSEQ multiplex PCR; TCRdb's version includes in-frame clones alone and lacks a portion of them. The table lists roughly 25,000 clones, approximately 71% of them singletons. The chain uses TRBV27 and TRBJ1-5, with no clear D. This sequence originates from a boy between 10 and 17 years old with severe ulcerative colitis. The source material was gut tissue. CDR3 sequence: CASSNYSNQPQHF. The CDR3 bases are TGTGCCAGCAGCAACTATAGCAATCAGCCCCAGCATTTT.